This record covers a single TCR beta chain. The data derive from a study of blood T cell repertoires in COVID-19. On the study more broadly: The origin of the acute and convalescent COVID-19 samples was the United States, Italy and Spain.

Method: immunoSEQ multiplex PCR; TCRdb's copy keeps in-frame clones and lacks some. The sample lists roughly 150,000 clones; 75% to 90% were seen once. Trimming took 3 bases from V and 0 from J, leaving 15 bases between them. This CDR3 contains 16 residues. Germline values: CDR1 MNHNS, CDR2 SASEGT. The sample consisted of peripheral blood. The chain employs TRBV6-1 and TRBJ2-7; a possible D gene is TRBD1 (6 bases). This receptor was identified in a woman aged 55-70 years with active COVID-19. The CDR3 DNA is TGTGCCAGCAGTGAGTCGACAGGAGACAGCTCCTACGAGCAGTACTTC. Residues: CASSESTGDSSYEQYF.